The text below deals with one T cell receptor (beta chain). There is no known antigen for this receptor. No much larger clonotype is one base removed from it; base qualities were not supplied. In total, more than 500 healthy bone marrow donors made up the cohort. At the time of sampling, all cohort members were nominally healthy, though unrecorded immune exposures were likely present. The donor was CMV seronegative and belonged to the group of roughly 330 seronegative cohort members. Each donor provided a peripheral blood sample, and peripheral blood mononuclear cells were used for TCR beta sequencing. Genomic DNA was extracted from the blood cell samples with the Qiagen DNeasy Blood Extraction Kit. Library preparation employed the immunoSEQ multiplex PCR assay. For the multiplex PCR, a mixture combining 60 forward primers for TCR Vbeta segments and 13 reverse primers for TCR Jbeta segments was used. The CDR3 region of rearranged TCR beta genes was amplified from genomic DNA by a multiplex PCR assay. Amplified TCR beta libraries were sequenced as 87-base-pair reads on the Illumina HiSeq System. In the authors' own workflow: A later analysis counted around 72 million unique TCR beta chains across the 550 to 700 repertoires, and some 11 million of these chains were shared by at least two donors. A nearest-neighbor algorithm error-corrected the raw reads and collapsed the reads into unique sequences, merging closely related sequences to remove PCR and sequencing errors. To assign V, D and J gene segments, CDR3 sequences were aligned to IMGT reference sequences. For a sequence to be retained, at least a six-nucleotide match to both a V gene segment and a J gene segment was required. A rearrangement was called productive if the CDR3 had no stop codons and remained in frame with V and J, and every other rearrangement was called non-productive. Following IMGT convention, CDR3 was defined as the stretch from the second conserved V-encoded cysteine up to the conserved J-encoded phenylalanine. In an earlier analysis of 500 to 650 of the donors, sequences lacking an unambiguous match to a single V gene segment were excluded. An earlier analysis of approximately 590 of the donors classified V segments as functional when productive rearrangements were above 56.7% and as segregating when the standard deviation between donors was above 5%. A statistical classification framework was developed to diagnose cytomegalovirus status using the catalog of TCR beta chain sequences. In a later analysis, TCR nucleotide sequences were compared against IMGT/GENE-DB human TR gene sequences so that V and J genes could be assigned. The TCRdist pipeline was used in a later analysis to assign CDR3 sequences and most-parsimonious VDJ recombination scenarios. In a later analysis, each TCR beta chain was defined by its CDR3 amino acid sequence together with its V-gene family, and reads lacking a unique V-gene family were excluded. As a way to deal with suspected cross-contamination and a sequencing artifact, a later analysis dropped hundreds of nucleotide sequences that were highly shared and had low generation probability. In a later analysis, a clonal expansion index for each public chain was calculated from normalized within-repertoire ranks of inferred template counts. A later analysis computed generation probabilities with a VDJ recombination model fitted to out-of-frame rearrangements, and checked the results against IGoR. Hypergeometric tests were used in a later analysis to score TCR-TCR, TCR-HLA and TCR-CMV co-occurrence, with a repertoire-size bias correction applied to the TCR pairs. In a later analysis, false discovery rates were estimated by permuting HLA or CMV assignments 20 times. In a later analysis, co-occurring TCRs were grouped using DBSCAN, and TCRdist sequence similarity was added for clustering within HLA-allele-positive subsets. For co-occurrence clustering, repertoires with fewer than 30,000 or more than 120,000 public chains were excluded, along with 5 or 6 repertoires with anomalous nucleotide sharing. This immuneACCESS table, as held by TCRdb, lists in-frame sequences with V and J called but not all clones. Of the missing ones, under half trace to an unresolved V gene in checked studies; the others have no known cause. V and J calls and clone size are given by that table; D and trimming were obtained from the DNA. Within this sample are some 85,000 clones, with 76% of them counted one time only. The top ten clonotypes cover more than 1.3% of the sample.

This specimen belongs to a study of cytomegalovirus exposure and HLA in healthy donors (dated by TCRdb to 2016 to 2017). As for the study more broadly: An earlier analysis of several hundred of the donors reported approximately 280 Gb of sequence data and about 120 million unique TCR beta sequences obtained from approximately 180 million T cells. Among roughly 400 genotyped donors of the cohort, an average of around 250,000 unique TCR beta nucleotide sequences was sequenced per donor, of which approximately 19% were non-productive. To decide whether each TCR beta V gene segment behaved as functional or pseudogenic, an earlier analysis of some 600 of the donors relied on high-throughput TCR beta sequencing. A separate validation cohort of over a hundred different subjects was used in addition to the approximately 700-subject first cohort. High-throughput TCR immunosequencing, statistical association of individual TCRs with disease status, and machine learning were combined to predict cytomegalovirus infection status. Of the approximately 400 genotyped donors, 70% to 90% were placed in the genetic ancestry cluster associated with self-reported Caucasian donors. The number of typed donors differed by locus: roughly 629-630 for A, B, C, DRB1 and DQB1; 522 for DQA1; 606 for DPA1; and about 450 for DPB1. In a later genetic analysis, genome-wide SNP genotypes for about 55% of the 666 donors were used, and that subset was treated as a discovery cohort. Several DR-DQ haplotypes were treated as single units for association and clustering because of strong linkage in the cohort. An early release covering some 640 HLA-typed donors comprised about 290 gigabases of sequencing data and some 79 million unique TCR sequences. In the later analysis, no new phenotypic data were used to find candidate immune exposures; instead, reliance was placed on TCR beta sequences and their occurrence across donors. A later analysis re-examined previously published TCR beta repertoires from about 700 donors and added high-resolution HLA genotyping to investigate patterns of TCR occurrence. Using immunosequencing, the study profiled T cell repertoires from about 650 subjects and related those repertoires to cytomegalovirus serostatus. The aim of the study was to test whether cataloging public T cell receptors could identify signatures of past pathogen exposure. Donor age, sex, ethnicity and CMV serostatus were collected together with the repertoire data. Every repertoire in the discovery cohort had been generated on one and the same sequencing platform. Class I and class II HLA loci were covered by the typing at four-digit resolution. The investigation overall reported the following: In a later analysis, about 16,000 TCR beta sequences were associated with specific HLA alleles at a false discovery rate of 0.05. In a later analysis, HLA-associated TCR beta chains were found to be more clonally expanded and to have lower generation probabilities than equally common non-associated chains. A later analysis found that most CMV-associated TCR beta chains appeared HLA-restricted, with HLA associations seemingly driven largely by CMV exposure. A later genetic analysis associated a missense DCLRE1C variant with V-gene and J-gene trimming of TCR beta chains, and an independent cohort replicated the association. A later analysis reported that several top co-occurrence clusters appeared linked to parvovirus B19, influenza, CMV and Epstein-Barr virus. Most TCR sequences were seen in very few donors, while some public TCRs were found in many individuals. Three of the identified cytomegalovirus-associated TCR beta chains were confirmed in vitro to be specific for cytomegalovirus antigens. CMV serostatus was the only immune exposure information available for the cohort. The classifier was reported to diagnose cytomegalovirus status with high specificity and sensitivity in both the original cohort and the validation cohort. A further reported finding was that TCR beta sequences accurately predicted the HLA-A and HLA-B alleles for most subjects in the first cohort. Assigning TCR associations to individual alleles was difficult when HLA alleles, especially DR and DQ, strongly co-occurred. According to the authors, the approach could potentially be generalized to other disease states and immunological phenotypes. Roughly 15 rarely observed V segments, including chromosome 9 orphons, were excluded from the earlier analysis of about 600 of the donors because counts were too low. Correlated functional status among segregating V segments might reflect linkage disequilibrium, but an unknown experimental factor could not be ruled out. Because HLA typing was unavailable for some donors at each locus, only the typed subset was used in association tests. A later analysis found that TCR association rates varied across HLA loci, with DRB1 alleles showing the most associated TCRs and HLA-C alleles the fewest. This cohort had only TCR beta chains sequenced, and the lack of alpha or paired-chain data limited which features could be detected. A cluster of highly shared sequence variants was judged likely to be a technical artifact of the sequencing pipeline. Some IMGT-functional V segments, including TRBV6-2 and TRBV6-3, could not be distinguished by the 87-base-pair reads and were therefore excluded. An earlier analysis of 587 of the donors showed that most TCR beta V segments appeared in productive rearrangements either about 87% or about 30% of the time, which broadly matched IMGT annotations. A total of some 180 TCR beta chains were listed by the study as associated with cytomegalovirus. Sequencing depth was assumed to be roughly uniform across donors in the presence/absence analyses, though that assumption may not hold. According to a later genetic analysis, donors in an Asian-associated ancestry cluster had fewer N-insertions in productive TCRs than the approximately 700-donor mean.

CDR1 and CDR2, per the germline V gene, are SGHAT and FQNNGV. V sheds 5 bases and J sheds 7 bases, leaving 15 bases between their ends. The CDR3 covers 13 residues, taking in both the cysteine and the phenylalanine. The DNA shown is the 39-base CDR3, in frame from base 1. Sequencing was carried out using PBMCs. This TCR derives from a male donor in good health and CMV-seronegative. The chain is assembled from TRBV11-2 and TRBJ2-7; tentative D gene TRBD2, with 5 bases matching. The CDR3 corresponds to CASSGHGGEEQYF. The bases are TGTGCCAGCAGCGGGCACGGAGGTGAAGAGCAGTACTTC.